This TCR beta chain emerged from a study of blood T cell repertoires in COVID-19. About the study: Acute and convalescent COVID-19 samples came from the United States, Italy and Spain. From T cells, B-cell-depleted T cells, or PBMCs came the material, which was cDNA or gDNA.

Study processing details: Reference gene primers were amplified, and this amplification served to estimate nucleated cell counts. TCRdb's copy holds only in-frame clones and misses some; the assay was immunoSEQ multiplex PCR. The DNA was the basis for D and trimming; V, J and clone size are from that table. The table lists some 130,000 clones, 80% to 90% of them singletons. A word on this clone: Other DNA sequences in the sample encode the same CDR3.

The sequenced sample consisted of peripheral blood. The source of this sequence is a man aged 60 to 69 with COVID-19, enrolled during active disease.

DNA of the CDR3: TGTGCCAGCAGCTTAGCCAACTACAATGAGCAGTTCTTC. Its protein is CASSLANYNEQFF. The V call is TRBV7-2, the J call TRBJ2-1; no definite D call. The CDR3 totals 13 residues. V shed 0 bases and J shed 3 bases, with 3 bases lying between them. Per germline, CDR1 SGHTA and CDR2 FQGNSA.